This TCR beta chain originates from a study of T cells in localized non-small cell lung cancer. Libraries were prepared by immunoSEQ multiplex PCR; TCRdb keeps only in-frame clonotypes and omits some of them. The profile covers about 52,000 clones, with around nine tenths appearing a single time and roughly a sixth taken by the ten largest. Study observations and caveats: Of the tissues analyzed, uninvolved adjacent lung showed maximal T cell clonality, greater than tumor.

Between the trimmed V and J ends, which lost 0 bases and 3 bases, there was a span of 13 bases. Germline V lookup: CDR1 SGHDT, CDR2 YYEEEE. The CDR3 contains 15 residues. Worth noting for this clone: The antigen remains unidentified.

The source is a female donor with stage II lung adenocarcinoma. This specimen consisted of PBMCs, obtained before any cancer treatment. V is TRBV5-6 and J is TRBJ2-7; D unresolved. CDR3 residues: CASSLGPSPFYEQYF. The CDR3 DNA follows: TGTGCCAGCAGCTTGGGACCGTCCCCTTTCTACGAGCAGTACTTC.